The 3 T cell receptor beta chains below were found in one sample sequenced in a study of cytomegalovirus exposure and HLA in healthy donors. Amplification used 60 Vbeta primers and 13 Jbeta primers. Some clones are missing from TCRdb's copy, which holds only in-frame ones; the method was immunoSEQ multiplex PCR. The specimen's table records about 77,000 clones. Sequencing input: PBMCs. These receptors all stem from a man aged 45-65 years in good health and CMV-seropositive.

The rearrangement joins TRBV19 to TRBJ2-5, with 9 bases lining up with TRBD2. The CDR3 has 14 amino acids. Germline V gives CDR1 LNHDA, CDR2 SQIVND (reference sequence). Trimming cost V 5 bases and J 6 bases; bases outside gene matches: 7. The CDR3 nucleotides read TGTGCCAGTAGTGAACTAGCGGGCGTTAAGACCCAGTACTTC. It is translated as CASSELAGVKTQYF.

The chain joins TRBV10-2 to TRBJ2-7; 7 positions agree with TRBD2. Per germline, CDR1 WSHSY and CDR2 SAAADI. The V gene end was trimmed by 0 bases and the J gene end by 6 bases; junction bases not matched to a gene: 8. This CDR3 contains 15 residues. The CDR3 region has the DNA TGCGCCAGCAGTGAGTCGAGGGCTTTAGCGGGCGAGCAGTACTTC. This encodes CASSESRALAGEQYF.

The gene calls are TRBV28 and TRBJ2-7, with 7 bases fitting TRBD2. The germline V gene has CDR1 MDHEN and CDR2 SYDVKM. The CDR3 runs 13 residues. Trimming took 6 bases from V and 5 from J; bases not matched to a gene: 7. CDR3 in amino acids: CASSPRLAHEQYF. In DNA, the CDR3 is TGTGCCAGCAGCCCTAGACTAGCCCACGAGCAGTACTTC.